The 26 T cell receptor beta chains below come from one sample, sequenced in a study of blood T cell repertoires in COVID-19. Sequenced by immunoSEQ multiplex PCR; TCRdb stores in-frame clones only, minus some. The top ten hold about 3.9% of the sample, which has roughly 380,000 clones, roughly nine tenths seen once. Sequenced material: peripheral blood. The receptors stem from a woman aged 60-70 years with COVID-19, enrolled during active disease.

The chain is built from TRBV11-3 and TRBJ2-1; 7 bases agree with TRBD2. J was trimmed by 6 bases and V by 1 base; bases with no gene match: 6. The length of the CDR3 is 15 residues. CDR1 and CDR2 (germline): SGHNT, YENEEA. This CDR3 reads CASSLGGTTGNEQFF. In DNA form, the CDR3 reads TGTGCCAGCAGCTTAGGGGGGACTACAGGCAATGAGCAGTTCTTC.

This chain links TRBV19 with TRBJ1-1; 7 positions match TRBD1. V lost 7 bases and J lost 4; bases outside the gene matches: 15. The germline V gene has CDR1 LNHDA and CDR2 SQIVND (reference sequence). The CDR3 covers 16 residues. This chain's CDR3 is CASKRAAGTDLTEAFF. The CDR3 DNA reads as TGTGCCAGTAAAAGAGCCGCCGGGACAGACCTCACTGAAGCTTTCTTT.

In its sample, this clone was seen once. This chain joins TRBV7-3 and TRBJ1-1; D not certain. V was cut by 1 base and J by 0 bases, with 3 bases left in between. CDR3 size: 13 residues. CDR1 SGHTA and CDR2 FQGTGA come from the germline V gene. This chain's CDR3 is CASSLIMNTEAFF. The CDR3 bases are TGTGCCAGCAGCTTAATTATGAACACTGAAGCTTTCTTT.

This chain links TRBV6-5 with TRBJ2-2; perhaps TRBD1 as D (6 bases). Trimming cost V 4 bases and J 10 bases, with 19 bases left between them. The CDR3 covers 15 residues. Germline CDR1 MNHEY, CDR2 SVGAGI. This CDR3 is CASSSKQGDRTELFF. The DNA of the CDR3 is TGTGCCAGCAGTTCTAAACAGGGAGATCGCACGGAGCTGTTTTTT.

The chain carries TRBV7-2 and TRBJ1-1, with TRBD1 as a possible D gene (6 bases). CDR3 length: 13 residues. The germline CDR1 and CDR2 sequences are SGHTA and FQGNSA. V was cut by 3 bases and J by 9 bases, with 14 bases left in between. CDR3 in amino acids: CASSLKRDIQAFF. CDR3 nucleotides: TGTGCCAGCAGCTTGAAGCGGGACATTCAAGCTTTCTTT.

The J gene is TRBJ1-6, the V gene TRBV7-3; D possibly corresponds to TRBD1 (6 bases). The V gene's germline CDR1 is SGHTA and CDR2 FQGTGA. With 5 bases removed from V and 2 bases from J, the gap between germline ends came to 10 bases. The CDR3 consists of 15 residues. In DNA form, the CDR3 reads TGTGCCAGCAGCACCCAGGGGCCCTATAATTCACCCCTCCACTTT. This gives the protein CASSTQGPYNSPLHF.

The rearrangement uses TRBV19 and TRBJ2-4; D remains ambiguous. Germline V lookup: CDR1 LNHDA, CDR2 SQIVND (reference sequence). Trimming shortened V by 3 bases and J by 0 bases, and 9 bases separated the two germline ends. This CDR3 spans 15 amino acids. For the CDR3, the DNA is TGTGCCAGTAGTATCTCGAAAGCAGCCAAAAACATTCAGTACTTC. Its translation is CASSISKAAKNIQYF.

The V gene is TRBV10-3, the J gene TRBJ2-1, with TRBD2 matching 12 bases. The length of the CDR3 is 14 residues. Losses at the gene ends were 3 bases for V and 13 bases for J; bases not matched to a gene: 7. The germline CDR1 and CDR2 sequences are ENHRY and SYGVKD. CDR3 in amino acids: CAISDTSGGFLQFF. For the CDR3, the DNA is TGTGCCATCAGTGATACTAGCGGGGGGTTCCTACAGTTCTTC.

The sample holds one count of this clone. The chain links TRBV6-1 to TRBJ2-7, with D maybe TRBD2 (6 bases). Trimming shortened V by 1 base and J by 0 bases, and 7 bases separated the two germline ends. CDR1 and CDR2 from the germline V gene are MNHNS and SASEGT. The CDR3 consists of 14 residues. CDR3 region: CASSEGGVSYEQYF. The CDR3 DNA reads TGTGCCAGCAGTGAAGGGGGGGTCTCCTACGAGCAGTACTTC.

This chain joins TRBV14 and TRBJ1-2, with D hard to call. Trimming stripped 1 base from V and 4 bases from J, with 10 bases between. The CDR3 spans 14 residues. Germline V gene data show CDR1 as SGHDN and CDR2 as FVKESK. The CDR3 DNA reads as TGTGCCAGCAGCCAAGCAGCGACTGGCTATGGCTACACCTTC. Translated: CASSQAATGYGYTF.

The rearrangement joins TRBV6-5 to TRBJ2-4; D is ambiguous. The germline V and J ends were trimmed by 0 bases and 4 bases, with 7 bases remaining between them. This CDR3 has 14 amino acids. CDR1 is MNHEY and CDR2 is SVGAGI in the germline V gene. CDR3 coding DNA: TGTGCCAGCAGTTACTCAGGCAGGAAAAACATTCAGTACTTC. Protein product: CASSYSGRKNIQYF.

The J gene is TRBJ2-1, the V gene TRBV5-1, with TRBD2 as a possible D gene (6 bases). CDR1 and CDR2 (germline): SGHRS, YFSETQ. With 2 bases removed from V and 8 bases from J, the gap between germline ends came to 11 bases. This CDR3 comprises 13 residues. The CDR3 region is CASSFPGEDEQFF. CDR3 nucleotides: TGCGCCAGCAGCTTCCCGGGAGAGGATGAGCAGTTCTTC.

V usage is TRBV24-1 and J usage is TRBJ2-3; TRBD1 might be the D (6 bases). V was clipped by 3 bases and J by 4 bases, with 16 bases between them. CDR3 length equals 16 residues. Germline CDR1 KGHDR, CDR2 SFDVKD. CDR3 amino acids: CATSDPTLGGADTQYF. CDR3 nucleotide sequence: TGTGCCACCAGTGATCCAACCCTAGGGGGAGCAGATACGCAGTATTTT.

This chain joins TRBV10-1 and TRBJ2-3; no clear D gene. CDR1 is WNHNN, CDR2 SYGVQD, per germline (reference sequence). The CDR3 is 11 amino acids. The V end lost 4 bases, the J end lost 4 bases, and 3 bases lay between the germline ends. In DNA, the CDR3 is TGCGCCAGCAGTGGAGCAGATACGCAGTATTTT. Its translation is CASSGADTQYF.

The chain couples TRBV5-6 to TRBJ1-4; 7 bases are a match to TRBD1. V trimming: 4 bases; J trimming: 2 bases; junction bases outside the gene matches: 2. The CDR3 extends over 14 amino acids. CDR1 is SGHDT and CDR2 is YYEEEE in the germline V gene. CDR3 DNA sequence: TGTGCCAGCAGCATGACAGGGACTAATGAAAAACTGTTTTTT. Its protein is CASSMTGTNEKLFF.

V usage is TRBV5-5 and J usage is TRBJ1-1, with D possibly TRBD1 on 6 matching bases. The length of the CDR3 is 15 residues. Germline lookup yields CDR1 SGHKS and CDR2 YYEKEE (reference sequence). V was shortened by 4 bases and J by 1 base, with 14 bases between the two germline ends. CDR3 nucleotides: TGTGCCAGCAGCCCAACCGGGACACCGAACACTGAAGCTTTCTTT. It encodes CASSPTGTPNTEAFF.

CDR3 DNA: TGTGCCATCAGTGAGCCCCCCGGCGGGGCGCCCGGAAACACCATATATTTT. Translated: CAISEPPGGAPGNTIYF. The chain uses TRBV10-3 and TRBJ1-3; tentative D call: TRBD1 (5 bases). The germline CDR1 and CDR2 sequences are ENHRY and SYGVKD. This CDR3 is 17 amino acids long. V lost 2 bases to trimming and J lost 4 bases, with 18 bases between them.

The J gene is TRBJ1-2, the V gene TRBV9; weak D call: TRBD1 (5 bases). Trimming removed 7 bases at V and 6 bases at J, with 13 bases between. The length of the CDR3 is 12 residues. Per germline, CDR1 SGDLS and CDR2 YYNGEE. The CDR3 protein is CASGGVPDGYTF. The CDR3 DNA follows: TGTGCCAGCGGAGGGGTGCCGGATGGCTACACCTTC.

The chain recombines TRBV28 with TRBJ1-2, with a tentative D call TRBD1 (6 bases). Germline values: CDR1 MDHEN, CDR2 SYDVKM. Trimming pared 5 bases from V and 3 bases from J, leaving 13 bases between. The CDR3 totals 14 residues. CDR3 residues: CASSLRTAHYGYTF. The CDR3 nucleotides read TGTGCCAGCAGTCTACGGACAGCCCACTATGGCTACACCTTC.

This clone has only a few counts. V usage is TRBV7-3 and J usage is TRBJ2-7, with unresolved D. The CDR3 covers 15 residues. The V gene lost 5 bases and the J gene lost 3 bases, with 17 bases spanning the gap. Germline V gene data show CDR1 as SGHTA and CDR2 as FQGTGA. CDR3 coding DNA: TGTGCCAGCAGCCCCGTGGCAGTACCCTTCTACGAGCAGTACTTC. Its translation: CASSPVAVPFYEQYF. Based on the CDR3 plus reference TRBV7-3 and TRBJ2-7, the full variable domain is GAGVSQTPSNKVTEKGKYVELRCDPISGHTALYWYRQSLGQGPEFLIYFQGTGAADDSGLPNDRFFAVRPEGSVSTLKIQRTERGDSAVYLCASSPVAVPFYEQYFGPGTRLTVT.

The chain recombines TRBV5-1 with TRBJ1-1; tentatively, D is TRBD1 (5 bases). CDR3 length: 13 amino acids. Germline CDR1 reads SGHRS; CDR2 reads YFSETQ. Trimming shortened V by 4 bases and J by 5 bases, and 12 bases separated the two germline ends. The CDR3 loop is CASSVGTVTEAFF. CDR3 nucleotides: TGCGCCAGCAGCGTAGGGACTGTAACTGAAGCTTTCTTT.

This sequence joins TRBV21-1 and TRBJ1-2. TRBV21-1 corresponds to a pseudogene. The CDR3 covers 21 residues. Here the CDR3 reads CASSKNGYGGARKYPFYGYTF. The CDR3 nucleotides read TGTGCCAGCAGCAAAAATGGCTATGGGGGGGCCCGAAAATACCCTTTCTATGGCTACACCTTC.

V gene TRBV7-9 combines with J gene TRBJ2-3; 11 positions agree with TRBD2. CDR1 is SEHNR, CDR2 FQNEAQ, per germline (reference sequence). The CDR3 runs 18 residues. With 4 bases clipped from V and 8 bases from J, the junction kept 17 bases outside the gene matches. In DNA, the CDR3 is TGTGCCAGCAGCTCACTTCTTTTGGTAGCGGGGGGGCCGTTTACGCAGTATTTT. Its translation: CASSSLLLVAGGPFTQYF.

V is TRBV7-3 and J is TRBJ2-3; D is possibly TRBD2 (5 bases). Trimming removed 1 base at V and 0 bases at J, with 8 bases between. This CDR3 is built from 15 residues. From germline, CDR1 is SGHTA and CDR2 FQGTGA. The chain's CDR3 is CASSLSRTSTDTQYF. Written as DNA, the CDR3 is TGTGCCAGCAGCTTAAGTCGGACTAGCACAGATACGCAGTATTTT.

This chain links TRBV4-1 with TRBJ1-1; D is ambiguous. The CDR3 length is 14 residues. V lost 3 bases and J 1 base, leaving 9 bases between the germline ends. CDR1 MGHRA and CDR2 YSYEKL come from the germline V gene. CDR3 loop: CASSQVSGNTEAFF. The CDR3 coding sequence is TGCGCCAGCAGCCAGGTCAGTGGGAACACTGAAGCTTTCTTT.

The genes are TRBV7-9 and TRBJ1-5, with 8 bases fitting TRBD1. V was pared by 2 bases and J by 0 bases, with 3 bases of the junction left unmatched. Germline loops: CDR1 SEHNR, CDR2 FQNEAQ (reference sequence). The CDR3 is made up of 16 amino acids. CDR3: CASSLTGGYSNQPQHF. CDR3 sequence (DNA): TGTGCCAGCAGCTTAACAGGGGGATATAGCAATCAGCCCCAGCATTTT.